Listed below are T cell receptor beta chains from one sample, sequenced in a study of early T cells in non-severe SARS-CoV-2 infection. One entry per CDR3 protein results from TCRdb running MiXCR on the 5' RACE reads. The table lists fewer than 65,000 distinct CDR3 sequences, approximately 10% of them singletons, with 1.2% in the top ten. The sequenced sample was whole blood. These receptors were obtained from an adult who was a healthcare worker with PCR-confirmed SARS-CoV-2 infection or an uninfected control (not recorded which). Each CDR3 is given with its conserved first and last residue. The order of the fields is D gene, V gene, clone size, J gene, CDR3 protein, CDR3 DNA. The D gene is left open where the match is weak. The size field is filled for only some rows; it gives once, few, many or a size class.

>NA|TRBV5-5|few|TRBJ2-2
CASSFSGSNTGELFF
TGTGCCAGCAGCTTTTCTGGATCGAACACCGGGGAGCTGTTTTTT
>NA|TRBV3-1|many|TRBJ2-3
CASSRDLNIADTQYF
TGTGCCAGCAGCCGGGACCTTAATATAGCAGATACGCAGTATTTT
>NA|TRBV12-3/TRBV12-4|few|TRBJ2-2
CASTPRGGVSGELFF
TGTGCCAGCACCCCGAGGGGGGGCGTATCCGGGGAGCTGTTTTTT
>TRBD1|TRBV24-1|few|TRBJ2-3
CATRQGAIGIDTQYF
TGTGCCACCAGACAGGGGGCGATTGGCATAGATACGCAGTATTTT
>NA|TRBV7-2|many|TRBJ2-3
CASSPQGTTDTQYF
TGTGCCAGCAGCCCTCAAGGTACCACAGATACGCAGTATTTT
>NA|TRBV11-2|few|TRBJ2-1
CASSLQGPNEQFF
TGTGCCAGCAGCTTACAGGGACCCAATGAGCAGTTCTTC
>NA|TRBV7-9|NA|TRBJ1-5
CASSSPGISNQPQHF
TGTGCCAGCAGCTCACCAGGTATCAGCAATCAGCCCCAGCATTTT
>TRBD2|TRBV5-1|few|TRBJ2-1
CASSYSSGGATFNEQFF
TGCGCCAGCAGCTACTCTAGCGGGGGAGCCACCTTCAATGAGCAGTTCTTC
>NA|TRBV2|few|TRBJ2-4
CASSESLWPLAKNIQYF
TGTGCCAGCAGTGAAAGTTTATGGCCGCTAGCCAAAAACATTCAGTACTTC
>TRBD2|TRBV27|few|TRBJ2-1
CASSLSIAGAEDEQFF
TGTGCCAGCAGTTTATCGATAGCGGGGGCGGAGGATGAGCAGTTCTTC
>NA|TRBV29-1|once|TRBJ1-1
CSVHRTVRNTEAFF
TGCAGCGTTCATAGGACAGTGAGGAACACTGAAGCTTTCTTT
>NA|TRBV7-2|many|TRBJ2-2
CASRKSSDRTAGELFF
TGTGCCAGCAGAAAGTCTAGCGACCGGACGGCCGGGGAGCTGTTTTTT
>NA|TRBV29-1|many|TRBJ2-5
CSVIRTEETQYF
TGCAGCGTAATCCGGACAGAAGAGACCCAGTACTTC
>TRBD1|TRBV24-1|few|TRBJ1-1
CATSDGPWGQGTAFF
TGTGCCACCAGTGATGGGCCTTGGGGACAGGGTACAGCTTTCTTT
>NA|TRBV12-3/TRBV12-4|many|TRBJ2-5
CASSQRQQGRETQYF
TGTGCCAGCAGTCAACGTCAGCAGGGTCGAGAGACCCAGTACTTC
>NA|TRBV19|few|TRBJ1-5
CASSILLGSNQPQHF
TGTGCCAGTAGTATTTTGCTGGGGAGCAATCAGCCCCAGCATTTT
>TRBD2|TRBV12-3/TRBV12-4|few|TRBJ2-3
CASSLGLAGGEDTQYF
TGTGCCAGCAGTTTAGGACTAGCGGGGGGAGAAGATACGCAGTATTTT
>NA|TRBV4-1|NA|TRBJ2-3
CASSGGPFTDTQYF
TGCGCCAGCAGCGGGGGGCCTTTCACAGATACGCAGTATTTT
>NA|TRBV5-8|NA|TRBJ1-4
CASSLSPRPEKLFF
TGTGCCAGCAGCTTGTCCCCGCGACCCGAAAAACTGTTTTTT
>NA|TRBV19|few|TRBJ2-3
CVRRVVPDTQYF
TGTGTCCGACGGGTCGTCCCAGATACGCAGTATTTT
>NA|TRBV1|NA|TRBJ1-4
CTSSQPGSSF
TGCACCAGCAGCCAACCGGGATCATCCTTT
>NA|TRBV29-1|few|TRBJ1-1
CSGGKGLMNTEAFF
TGCAGCGGGGGGAAAGGGTTAATGAACACTGAAGCTTTCTTT
>NA|TRBV5-1|few|TRBJ2-1
CASSSNWNEQFF
TGCGCCAGCAGCTCTAACTGGAATGAGCAGTTCTTC
>NA|TRBV7-9|few|TRBJ2-1
CASSLRLGGNEQFF
TGTGCCAGCAGCTTACGACTAGGTGGCAATGAGCAGTTCTTC
>TRBD1|TRBV20-1|many|TRBJ1-4
CSARDRTGGERVEKLFF
TGCAGTGCTAGAGATCGGACAGGGGGTGAGAGGGTCGAAAAACTGTTTTTT
>NA|TRBV29-1|NA|TRBJ1-1
CSVDRENTEAFF
TGCAGCGTTGACAGAGAGAACACTGAAGCTTTCTTT
>NA|TRBV24-1|NA|TRBJ2-1
CATSDLNYGHGGNEQFF
TGTGCCACCAGTGATTTGAATTACGGGCACGGGGGCAATGAGCAGTTCTTC
>NA|TRBV6-6|NA|TRBJ2-2
CASSYLTGNTGELFF
TGTGCCAGCAGTTACTTGACAGGGAACACCGGGGAGCTGTTTTTT
>NA|TRBV2|few|TRBJ2-5
CATERRVMQTQYF
TGTGCCACCGAGAGGAGAGTGATGCAGACCCAGTACTTC
>TRBD1|TRBV11-2|few|TRBJ1-4
CASSLGDEGGASNEKLFF
TGTGCCAGCAGCTTAGGGGACGAAGGGGGCGCATCTAATGAAAAACTGTTTTTT
>TRBD1|TRBV2|many|TRBJ2-6
CASSARTGGSGANVLTF
TGTGCCAGCAGTGCGAGGACAGGAGGTTCTGGGGCCAACGTCCTGACTTTC
>TRBD1|TRBV15|NA|TRBJ1-6
CATSRESAGGRFLTPLHF
TGTGCCACCAGCAGAGAGAGCGCAGGGGGCCGGTTCCTAACACCCCTCCACTTT
>NA|TRBV20-1|NA|TRBJ1-5
CSARESGGTRNQPQHF
TGCAGTGCTAGAGAAAGTGGGGGGACGCGCAATCAGCCCCAGCATTTT
>NA|TRBV13|few|TRBJ1-5
CASSSGLYQPQHF
TGTGCCAGCAGCTCGGGTCTCTATCAGCCCCAGCATTTT
>NA|TRBV28|many|TRBJ2-2
CASRSGQTNTGELFF
TGTGCCAGCAGGTCTGGGCAGACGAACACCGGGGAGCTGTTTTTT
>TRBD1|TRBV15|many|TRBJ2-3
CATSGKQGALVTQYF
TGTGCCACCAGCGGGAAACAGGGGGCTCTAGTTACGCAGTATTTT
>NA|TRBV6-1|NA|TRBJ1-3
CASSGSTGGNTIYF
TGTGCCAGCAGTGGCTCGACAGGCGGAAACACCATATATTTT
>TRBD2|TRBV20-1|NA|TRBJ2-1
CSARSSSGGAFVEQFF
TGCAGTGCCCGGAGCTCTAGCGGGGGGGCTTTTGTTGAGCAGTTCTTC
>TRBD2|TRBV6-2/TRBV6-3|NA|TRBJ2-2
CASSFYPPSGGISGELFF
TGTGCCAGCAGTTTCTATCCCCCTAGCGGGGGGATCTCCGGGGAGCTGTTTTTT
>TRBD1|TRBV2|many|TRBJ2-5
CASTQGTGVETQYF
TGTGCCAGCACACAAGGGACAGGGGTGGAGACCCAGTACTTC
>NA|TRBV21-1|NA|TRBJ1-1
CASSPLRGPDGNTEAFF
TGTGCCAGCAGCCCCCTTCGGGGGCCAGATGGGAACACTGAAGCTTTCTTT
>NA|TRBV20-1|many|TRBJ1-3
CSATPGGGYSGNTIYF
TGCAGTGCTACCCCTGGGGGGGGTTACTCTGGAAACACCATATATTTT
>TRBD1|TRBV12-3/TRBV12-4|few|TRBJ2-5
CASTGPDDRGSKTQYF
TGTGCCAGCACCGGGCCGGATGACAGGGGCTCGAAGACCCAGTACTTC
>NA|TRBV20-1|NA|TRBJ2-2
CSARDESAQNTGELFF
TGCAGTGCTAGAGATGAAAGCGCTCAAAACACCGGGGAGCTGTTTTTT
>NA|TRBV19|few|TRBJ2-1
CASSINPAKTTYNEQFF
TGTGCCAGTAGTATTAATCCAGCGAAGACGACCTACAATGAGCAGTTCTTC
>TRBD1|TRBV15|NA|TRBJ2-2
CATSGTGPERGTGELFF
TGTGCCACCAGTGGGACAGGGCCAGAAAGGGGCACCGGGGAGCTGTTTTTT
>TRBD1|TRBV19|few|TRBJ1-5
CASRDRVGQPQHF
TGTGCCAGTCGCGACAGGGTAGGCCAGCCCCAGCATTTT
>TRBD1|TRBV15|few|TRBJ1-1
CATSRDRDRLTEAFF
TGTGCCACCAGCAGAGATCGGGACAGACTCACTGAAGCTTTCTTT
>TRBD1|TRBV19|many|TRBJ2-4
CASATGRSVAKNIQYF
TGTGCCAGCGCGACAGGGCGGAGTGTTGCCAAAAACATTCAGTACTTC
>NA|TRBV5-1|few|TRBJ1-1
CASSLDPSMNTEAFF
TGCGCCAGCAGCTTGGACCCCAGTATGAACACTGAAGCTTTCTTT
>TRBD1|TRBV12-3/TRBV12-4|few|TRBJ2-1
CASSPSPGGPGNEQFF
TGTGCCAGCAGCCCGAGCCCAGGGGGCCCCGGCAATGAGCAGTTCTTC
>TRBD1|TRBV19|NA|TRBJ1-1
CASNLQGAVNTEAFF
TGTGCCAGTAACCTACAGGGGGCCGTGAACACTGAAGCTTTCTTT
>TRBD1|TRBV3-1|few|TRBJ2-1
CASSQGDSESSYNEQFF
TGTGCCAGCAGCCAGGGGGACAGCGAGAGCTCCTACAATGAGCAGTTCTTC
>TRBD2|TRBV12-3/TRBV12-4|NA|TRBJ2-3
CASNLGTSATDTQYF
TGTGCCAGCAACCTCGGGACTAGCGCCACAGATACGCAGTATTTT